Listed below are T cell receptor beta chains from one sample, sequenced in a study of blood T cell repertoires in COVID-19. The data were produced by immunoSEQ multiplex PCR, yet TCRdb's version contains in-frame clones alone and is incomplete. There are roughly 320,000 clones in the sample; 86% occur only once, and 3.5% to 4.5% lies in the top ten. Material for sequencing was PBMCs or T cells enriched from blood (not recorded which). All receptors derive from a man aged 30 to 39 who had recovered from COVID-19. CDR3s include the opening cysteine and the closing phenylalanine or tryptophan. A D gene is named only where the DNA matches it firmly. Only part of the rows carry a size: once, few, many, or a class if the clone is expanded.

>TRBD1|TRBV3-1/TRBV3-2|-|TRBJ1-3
TGTGCCAGCAGCCATATGCTGGACAGGGGACGCGGTTCTGGAAACACCATATATTTT
CASSHMLDRGRGSGNTIYF
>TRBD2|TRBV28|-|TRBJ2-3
TGTGCCAGCAGTTTTCCTAGACTAGCGGGGGCGAGCACAGATACGCAGTATTTT
CASSFPRLAGASTDTQYF
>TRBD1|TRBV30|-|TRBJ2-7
TGTGCCTGGAGCGAAATCGGACAGGGCATCTACGAGCAGTACTTC
CAWSEIGQGIYEQYF
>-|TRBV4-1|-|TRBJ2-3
TGCGCCAGCAGGACATCTCCTGGCACAGATACGCAGTATTTT
CASRTSPGTDTQYF
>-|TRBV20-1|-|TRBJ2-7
TGCAGTGCTAGCCAGGGCCACGAGCAGTACTTC
CSASQGHEQYF
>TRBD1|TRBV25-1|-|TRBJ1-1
TGTGCCACGAACAGGGGCACTGAAGCTTTCTTT
CATNRGTEAFF
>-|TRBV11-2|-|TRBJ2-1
TGTGCCAGCAGCTTAGACTGGGCGTACAATGAGCAGTTCTTC
CASSLDWAYNEQFF
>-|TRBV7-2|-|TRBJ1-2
TGTGCCACTGCTACCCGGAGAGATAACTATGGCTACACCTTC
CATATRRDNYGYTF
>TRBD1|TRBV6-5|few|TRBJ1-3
TGTGCCAGCAGGGCCGGGACAGCTATTGGAAACACCATATATTTT
CASRAGTAIGNTIYF
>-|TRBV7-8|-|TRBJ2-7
TGTGCCAGCAGCCGAGTCGTCGGCTACGAGCAGTACTTC
CASSRVVGYEQYF
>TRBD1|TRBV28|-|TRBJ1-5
TGTGCCAGCAGGCCCGCCGGACAGGGGGGTCAGCCCCAGCATTTT
CASRPAGQGGQPQHF
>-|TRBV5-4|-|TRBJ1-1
TGTGCCAGCAGCCCGGGGGGGGTCGAAGCTTTCTTT
CASSPGGVEAFF
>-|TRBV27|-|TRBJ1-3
TGTGCCAGCAGTCCGGGCGCGCAGGGTGAGATCCTTTCTGGAAACACCATATATTTT
CASSPGAQGEILSGNTIYF
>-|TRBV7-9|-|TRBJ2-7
TGTGCCAGCAGCTTTACGTCAGGGGCCTACGAGCAGTACTTC
CASSFTSGAYEQYF
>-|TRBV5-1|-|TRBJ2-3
TGCGCCAGCAGCACCGGATCCTTGGCCAATCGGAGGGATACGCAGTATTTT
CASSTGSLANRRDTQYF
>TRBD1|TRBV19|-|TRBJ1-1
TGTGCCAGTATCGACAGGGGCATGAACACTGAAGCTTTCTTT
CASIDRGMNTEAFF
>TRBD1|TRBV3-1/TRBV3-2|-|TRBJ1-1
TGTGCCAGCAGTAACAGGGGGCGCGGTGGGAACACTGAAGCTTTCTTT
CASSNRGRGGNTEAFF
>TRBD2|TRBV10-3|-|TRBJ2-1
TGTGCCATCAGTGAGCCGGGACTAGCGGCTAGCTCCTACAATGAGCAGTTCTTC
CAISEPGLAASSYNEQFF
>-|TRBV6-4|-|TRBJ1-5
TGTGCCAGCAGTGAACAGGCGGAGGGTCAGCCCCAGCATTTT
CASSEQAEGQPQHF
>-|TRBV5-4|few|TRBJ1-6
TGTGCCAGCAGCGCGGGATCCCGAGTCGCTTCTTCACCCCTCCACTTT
CASSAGSRVASSPLHF
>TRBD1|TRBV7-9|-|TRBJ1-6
TGTGCCAGCAGCTTAGGGGAACAGGGGGCTTCACCCCTCCACTTT
CASSLGEQGASPLHF
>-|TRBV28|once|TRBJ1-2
TGTGCCAGCAGTTTACAGGGGAATAACTATGGCTACACCTTC
CASSLQGNNYGYTF
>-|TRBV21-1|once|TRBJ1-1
TGTGCCAGCAGCAATAGTAATATAGGGGTCTCAACTGAAGCTTTCTTT
CASSNSNIGVSTEAFF
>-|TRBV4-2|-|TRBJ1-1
TGTGCCAGCAGCCAAGACCAAACGGGGGTCGAAGCTTTCTTT
CASSQDQTGVEAFF
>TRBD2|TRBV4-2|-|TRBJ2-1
TGTGCCAGCAGCCAAGATACCCCCCGTCGGAGCGGGAGTTTCTACAATGAGCAGTTCTTC
CASSQDTPRRSGSFYNEQFF
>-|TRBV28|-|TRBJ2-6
TGTGCCAGCAGTTTATCCCGTCCAGGGCTGTCTGGGGCCAACGTCCTGACTTTC
CASSLSRPGLSGANVLTF
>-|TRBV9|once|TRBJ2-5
TGTGCCAGCAGCTTCCTTGAGGGCGCCGCTGCGACCCAGTACTTC
CASSFLEGAAATQYF
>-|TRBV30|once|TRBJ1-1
TGTGCCTGGGGGCGGAACACTGAAGCTTTCTTT
CAWGRNTEAFF
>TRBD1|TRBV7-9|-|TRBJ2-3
TGTGCCAGCAGACCGACAGGGCCCGCGGGTACGCAGTATTTT
CASRPTGPAGTQYF
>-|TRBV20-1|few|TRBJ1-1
TGCAGTACGCGGGGTTTGAAAGCTTTCTTT
CSTRGLKAFF
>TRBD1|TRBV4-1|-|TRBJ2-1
TGCGCCAGCAGCCACCCCCGGGACAGGGACTACAATGAGCAGTTCTTC
CASSHPRDRDYNEQFF
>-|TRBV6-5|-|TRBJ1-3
TGTGCCAGCAGTCCTACAGGGATCGGAAACACCATATATTTT
CASSPTGIGNTIYF
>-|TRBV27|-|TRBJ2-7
TGTGCCAGCAGTTTTGGGGGGGGCTTCACCTACGAGCAGTACTTC
CASSFGGGFTYEQYF
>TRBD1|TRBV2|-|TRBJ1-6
TGTGCCAGCATTTCGACAGGGTTGAATTCACCCCTCCACTTT
CASISTGLNSPLHF
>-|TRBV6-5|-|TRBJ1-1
TGTGCCAGCAGTTACTCCCCAGGGGAAGCTGAAGCTTTCTTT
CASSYSPGEAEAFF
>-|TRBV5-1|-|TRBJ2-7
TGCGCCAGCAGCTTTATTCCCAGTTACGAGCAGTACTTC
CASSFIPSYEQYF
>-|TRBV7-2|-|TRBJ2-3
TGTGCCAGCAGCCCCGAGCTAGCGACAGATACGCAGTATTTT
CASSPELATDTQYF
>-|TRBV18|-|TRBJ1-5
TGTGCCAGCTCACCAACTGCGAATCAGCCCCAGCATTTT
CASSPTANQPQHF
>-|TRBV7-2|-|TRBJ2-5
TGTGCCAGCAGCTTAGACGAGGGGACCCAGTACTTC
CASSLDEGTQYF
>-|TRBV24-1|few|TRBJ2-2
TGTGCCACCAGTGACCCACGACGGAGGCCAGACACCGGGGAGCTGTTTTTT
CATSDPRRRPDTGELFF
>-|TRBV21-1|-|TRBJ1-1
TGTGCCAGCAGCAAAGTGCGGTGGGGACAGAGGAACACTGAAGCTTTCTTT
CASSKVRWGQRNTEAFF
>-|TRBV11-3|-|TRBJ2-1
TGTGCCAGCAGCTTAGAACAGTACAATGAGCAGTTCTTC
CASSLEQYNEQFF
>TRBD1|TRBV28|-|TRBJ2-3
TGTGCCAGCAGTCCGACCGGGACAGGGGAAGCAGATACGCAGTATTTT
CASSPTGTGEADTQYF
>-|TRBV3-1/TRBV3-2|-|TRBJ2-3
TGTGCCAGCAGCCAATACATACTGGACAGGGGCTCCCGGGAGGGCATCGATACGCAGTATTTT
CASSQYILDRGSREGIDTQYF
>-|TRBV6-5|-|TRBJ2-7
TGTGCCAGCAGTTACGGGGGAGGCGAGCAGTACTTC
CASSYGGGEQYF
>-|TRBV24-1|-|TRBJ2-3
TGTGCCACTTCGCTAGCCGGATCTCAGTTCGCAGATACGCAGTATTTT
CATSLAGSQFADTQYF
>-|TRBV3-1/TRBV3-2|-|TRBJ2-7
TGTGCCAGCAGCCAACGGACTAACCCAAACTACGAGCAGTACTTC
CASSQRTNPNYEQYF
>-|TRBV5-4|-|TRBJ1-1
TGTGCCAGCAGCTTGGCCAGTGGGACGGAGGGAAACACTGAAGCTTTCTTT
CASSLASGTEGNTEAFF